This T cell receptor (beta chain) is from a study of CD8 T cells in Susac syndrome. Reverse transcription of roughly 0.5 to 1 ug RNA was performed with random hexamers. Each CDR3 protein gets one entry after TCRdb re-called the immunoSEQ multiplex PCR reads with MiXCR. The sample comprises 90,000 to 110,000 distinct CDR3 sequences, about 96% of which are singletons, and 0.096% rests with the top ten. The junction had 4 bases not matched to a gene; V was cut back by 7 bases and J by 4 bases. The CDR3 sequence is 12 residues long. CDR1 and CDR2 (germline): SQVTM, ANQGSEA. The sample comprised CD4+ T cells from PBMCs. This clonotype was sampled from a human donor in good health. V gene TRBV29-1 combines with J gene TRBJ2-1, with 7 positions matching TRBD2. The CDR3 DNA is TGCAGCGCGGAGGGAGGGTACAATGAGCAGTTCTTC. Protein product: CSAEGGYNEQFF.